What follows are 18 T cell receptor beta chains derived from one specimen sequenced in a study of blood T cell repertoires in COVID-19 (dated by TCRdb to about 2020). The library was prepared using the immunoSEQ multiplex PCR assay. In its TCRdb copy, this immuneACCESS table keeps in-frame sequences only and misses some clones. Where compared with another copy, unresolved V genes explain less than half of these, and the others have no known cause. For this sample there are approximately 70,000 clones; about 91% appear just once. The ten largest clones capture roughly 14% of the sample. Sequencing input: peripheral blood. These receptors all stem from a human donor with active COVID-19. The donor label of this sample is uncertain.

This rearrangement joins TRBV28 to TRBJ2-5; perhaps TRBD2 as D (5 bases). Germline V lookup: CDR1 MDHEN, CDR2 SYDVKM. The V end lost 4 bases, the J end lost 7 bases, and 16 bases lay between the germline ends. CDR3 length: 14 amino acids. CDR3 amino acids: CASSSRGDLRTQYF. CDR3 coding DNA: TGTGCCAGCAGTTCTCGGGGAGACCTGAGGACCCAGTACTTC.

This CDR3 reads CASMGGTSGESLYEQYF. The CDR3 bases are TGTGCCAGTATGGGGGGGACTAGCGGAGAGTCCCTCTACGAGCAGTACTTC. The rearrangement links TRBV19 to TRBJ2-7, with TRBD2 matching 11 bases. J gave up 3 bases and V 7 bases, and 14 bases lay outside the gene matches. Germline V CDR1 and CDR2: LNHDA, SQIVND (reference sequence). There are 17 residues in the CDR3.

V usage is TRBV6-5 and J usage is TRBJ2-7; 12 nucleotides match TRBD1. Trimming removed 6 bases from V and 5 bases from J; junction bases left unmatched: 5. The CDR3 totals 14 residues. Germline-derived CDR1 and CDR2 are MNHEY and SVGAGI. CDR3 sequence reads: CASRGGQGADEQYF. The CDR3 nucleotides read TGTGCCAGCAGGGGGGGACAGGGGGCTGACGAGCAGTACTTC.

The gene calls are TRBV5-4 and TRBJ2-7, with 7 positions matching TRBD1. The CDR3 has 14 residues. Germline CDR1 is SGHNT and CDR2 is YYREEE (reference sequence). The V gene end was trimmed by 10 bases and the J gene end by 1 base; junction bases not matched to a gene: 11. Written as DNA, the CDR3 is TGTGCCGGGGTACTCGACAGGGCATCCTACGAGCAGTACTTC. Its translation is CAGVLDRASYEQYF.

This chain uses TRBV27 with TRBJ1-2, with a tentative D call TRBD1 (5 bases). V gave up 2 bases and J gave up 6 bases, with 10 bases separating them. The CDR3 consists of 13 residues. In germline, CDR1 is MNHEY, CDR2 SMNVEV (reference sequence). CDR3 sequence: CASSLRAGDGYTF. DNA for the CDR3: TGTGCCAGCAGTTTAAGGGCGGGGGATGGCTACACCTTC.

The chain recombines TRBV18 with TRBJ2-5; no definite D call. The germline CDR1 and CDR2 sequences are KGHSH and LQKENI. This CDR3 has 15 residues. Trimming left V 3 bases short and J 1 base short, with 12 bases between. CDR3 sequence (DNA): TGTGCCAGCTCACCCCCTCGCCCCAGCCAAGAGACCCAGTACTTC. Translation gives CASSPPRPSQETQYF.

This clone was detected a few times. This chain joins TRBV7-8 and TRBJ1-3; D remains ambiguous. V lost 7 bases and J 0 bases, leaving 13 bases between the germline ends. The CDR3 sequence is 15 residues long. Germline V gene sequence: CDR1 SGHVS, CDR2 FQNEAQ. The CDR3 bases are TGTGCCAGCATCCCTGGGAGACACTCTGGAAACACCATATATTTT. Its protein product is CASIPGRHSGNTIYF.

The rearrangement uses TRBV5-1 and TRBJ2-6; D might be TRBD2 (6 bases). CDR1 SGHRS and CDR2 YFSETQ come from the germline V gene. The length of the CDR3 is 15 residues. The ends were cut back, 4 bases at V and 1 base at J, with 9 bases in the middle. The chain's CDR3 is CASSPGESGANVLTF. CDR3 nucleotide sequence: TGCGCCAGCAGCCCGGGGGAATCTGGGGCCAACGTCCTGACTTTC.

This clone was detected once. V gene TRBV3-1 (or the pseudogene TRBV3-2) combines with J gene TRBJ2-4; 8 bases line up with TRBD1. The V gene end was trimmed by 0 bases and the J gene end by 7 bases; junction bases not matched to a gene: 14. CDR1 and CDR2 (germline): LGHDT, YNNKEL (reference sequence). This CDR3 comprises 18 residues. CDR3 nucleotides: TGTGCCAGCAGCCAAGACAGCCCGGGACAGGATTTCCTCAACATTCAGTACTTC. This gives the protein CASSQDSPGQDFLNIQYF.

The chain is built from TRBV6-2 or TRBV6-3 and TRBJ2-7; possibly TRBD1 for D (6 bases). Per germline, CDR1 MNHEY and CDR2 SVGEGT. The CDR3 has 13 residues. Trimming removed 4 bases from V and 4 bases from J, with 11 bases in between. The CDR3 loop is CASSLTGNYEQYF. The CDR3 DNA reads TGTGCCAGCAGTTTAACAGGGAATTACGAGCAGTACTTC.

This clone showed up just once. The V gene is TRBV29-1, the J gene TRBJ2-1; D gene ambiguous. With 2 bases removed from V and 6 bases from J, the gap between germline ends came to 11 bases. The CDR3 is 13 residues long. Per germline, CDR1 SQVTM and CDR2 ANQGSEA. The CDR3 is CSVESEVVNEQFF. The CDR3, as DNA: TGCAGCGTTGAATCTGAGGTAGTCAATGAGCAGTTCTTC.

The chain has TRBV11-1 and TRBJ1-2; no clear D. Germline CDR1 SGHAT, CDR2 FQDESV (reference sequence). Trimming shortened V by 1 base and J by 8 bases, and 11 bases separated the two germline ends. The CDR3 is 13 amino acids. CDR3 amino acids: CASSLVTGWGYTF. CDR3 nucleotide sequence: TGTGCCAGCAGCTTAGTCACGGGATGGGGCTACACCTTC.

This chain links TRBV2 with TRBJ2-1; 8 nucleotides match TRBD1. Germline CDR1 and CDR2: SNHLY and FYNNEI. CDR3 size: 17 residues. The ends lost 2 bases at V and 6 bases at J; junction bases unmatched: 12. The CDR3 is CASSERGSGTGRNEQFF. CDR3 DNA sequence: TGTGCCAGCAGTGAAAGGGGATCCGGGACAGGCCGCAATGAGCAGTTCTTC.

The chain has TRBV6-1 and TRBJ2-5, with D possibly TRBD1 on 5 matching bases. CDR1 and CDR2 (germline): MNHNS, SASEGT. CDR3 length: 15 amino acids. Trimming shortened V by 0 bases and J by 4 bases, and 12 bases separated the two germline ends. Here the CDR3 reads CASSEARGRGETQYF. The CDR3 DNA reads TGTGCCAGCAGTGAAGCAAGGGGAAGGGGAGAGACCCAGTACTTC.

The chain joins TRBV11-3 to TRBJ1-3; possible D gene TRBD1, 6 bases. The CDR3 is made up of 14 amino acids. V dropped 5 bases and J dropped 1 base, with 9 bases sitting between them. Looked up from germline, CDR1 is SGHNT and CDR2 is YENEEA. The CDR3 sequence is CASSPGVSGNTIYF. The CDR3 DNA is TGTGCCAGCAGCCCAGGGGTTTCTGGAAACACCATATATTTT.

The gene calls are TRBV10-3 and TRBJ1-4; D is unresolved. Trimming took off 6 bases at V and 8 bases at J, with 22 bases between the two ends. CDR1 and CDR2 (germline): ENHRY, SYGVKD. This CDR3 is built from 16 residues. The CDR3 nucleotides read TGTGCCATCAGCGATCAAGTGGAAGGTACAGAGGAAAAACTGTTTTTT. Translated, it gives CAISDQVEGTEEKLFF.

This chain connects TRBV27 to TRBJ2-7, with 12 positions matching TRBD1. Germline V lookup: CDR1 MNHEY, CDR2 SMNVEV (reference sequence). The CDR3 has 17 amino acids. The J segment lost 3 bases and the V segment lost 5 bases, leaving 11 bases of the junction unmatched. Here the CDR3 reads CASSLGTGGDTHYEQYF. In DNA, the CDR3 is TGTGCCAGCAGTCTCGGGACAGGGGGCGATACTCACTACGAGCAGTACTTC.

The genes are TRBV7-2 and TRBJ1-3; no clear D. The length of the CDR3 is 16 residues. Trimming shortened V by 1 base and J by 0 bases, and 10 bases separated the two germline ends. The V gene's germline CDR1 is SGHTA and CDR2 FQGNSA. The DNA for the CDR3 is TGTGCCAGCAGCTTAGATCTGACTCTCTCTGGAAACACCATATATTTT. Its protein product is CASSLDLTLSGNTIYF.